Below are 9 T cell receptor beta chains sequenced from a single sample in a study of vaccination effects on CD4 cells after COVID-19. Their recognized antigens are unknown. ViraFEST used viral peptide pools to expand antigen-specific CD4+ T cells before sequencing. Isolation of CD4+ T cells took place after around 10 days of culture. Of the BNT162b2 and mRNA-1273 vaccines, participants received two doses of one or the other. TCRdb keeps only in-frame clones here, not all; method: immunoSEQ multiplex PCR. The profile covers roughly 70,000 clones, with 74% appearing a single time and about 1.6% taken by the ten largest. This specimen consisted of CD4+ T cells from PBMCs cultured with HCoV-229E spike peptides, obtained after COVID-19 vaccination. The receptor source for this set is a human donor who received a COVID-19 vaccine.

CDR3 in DNA: TGTGCCAGCAGCCAAATACAGGGGAACACTGAAGCTTTCTTT. This gives the protein CASSQIQGNTEAFF. This chain links TRBV3-1 (or the pseudogene TRBV3-2) with TRBJ1-1; TRBD1 is a possible D gene (6 bases). The germline gives CDR1 LGHDT, CDR2 YNNKEL (reference sequence). Deletions cut 2 bases from V and 1 base from J, with 8 bases between. The CDR3 length is 14 residues.

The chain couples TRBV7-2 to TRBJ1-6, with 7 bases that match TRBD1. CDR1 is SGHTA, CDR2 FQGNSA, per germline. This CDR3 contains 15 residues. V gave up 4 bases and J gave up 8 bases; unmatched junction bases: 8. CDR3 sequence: CASSSQGGDYSPLHF. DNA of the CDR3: TGTGCCAGCAGCTCCCAGGGGGGGGATTATTCACCCCTCCACTTT.

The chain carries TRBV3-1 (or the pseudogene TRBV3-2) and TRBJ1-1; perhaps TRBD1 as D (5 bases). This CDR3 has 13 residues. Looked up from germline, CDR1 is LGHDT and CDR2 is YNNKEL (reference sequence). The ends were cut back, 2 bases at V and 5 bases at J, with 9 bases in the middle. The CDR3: CASSQKGATEAFF. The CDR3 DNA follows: TGTGCCAGCAGCCAAAAAGGGGCGACTGAAGCTTTCTTT.

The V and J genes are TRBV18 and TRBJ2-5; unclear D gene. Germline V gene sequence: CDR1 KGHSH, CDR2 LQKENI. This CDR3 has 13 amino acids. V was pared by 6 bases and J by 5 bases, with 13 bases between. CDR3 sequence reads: CASSTSPGETQYF. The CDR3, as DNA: TGTGCCAGCTCGACAAGCCCCGGGGAGACCCAGTACTTC.

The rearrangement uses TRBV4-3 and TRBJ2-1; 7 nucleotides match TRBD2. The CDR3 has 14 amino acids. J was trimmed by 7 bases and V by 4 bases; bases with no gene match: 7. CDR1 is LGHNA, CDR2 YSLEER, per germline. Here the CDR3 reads CASSPSTSINEQFF. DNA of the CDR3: TGCGCCAGCAGCCCGTCGACTAGCATTAATGAGCAGTTCTTC.

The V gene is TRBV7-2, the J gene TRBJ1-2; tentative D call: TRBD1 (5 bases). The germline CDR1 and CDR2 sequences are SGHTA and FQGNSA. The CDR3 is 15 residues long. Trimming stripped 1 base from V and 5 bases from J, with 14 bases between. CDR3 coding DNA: TGTGCCAGCAGCTTAGGTGTTGGGGCAGGGTATGGCTACACCTTC. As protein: CASSLGVGAGYGYTF. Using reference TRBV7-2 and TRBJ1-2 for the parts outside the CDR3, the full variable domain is GAGVSQSPSNKVTEKGKDVELRCDPISGHTALYWYRQSLGQGLEFLIYFQGNSAPDKSGLPSDRFSAERTGGSVSTLTIQRTQQEDSAVYLCASSLGVGAGYGYTFGSGTRLTVV.

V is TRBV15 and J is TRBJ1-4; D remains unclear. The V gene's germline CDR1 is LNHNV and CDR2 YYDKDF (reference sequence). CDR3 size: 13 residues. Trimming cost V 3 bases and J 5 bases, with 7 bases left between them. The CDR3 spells CATSRIVNEKLFF. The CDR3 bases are TGTGCCACCAGCAGGATTGTGAATGAAAAACTGTTTTTT.

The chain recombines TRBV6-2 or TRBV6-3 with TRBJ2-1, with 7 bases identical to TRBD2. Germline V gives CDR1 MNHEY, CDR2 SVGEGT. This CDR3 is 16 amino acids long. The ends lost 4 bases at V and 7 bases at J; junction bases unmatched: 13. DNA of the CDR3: TGTGCCAGCAGTTCCCGAGGGAGCGTGGGGGGGAATGAGCAGTTCTTC. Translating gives CASSSRGSVGGNEQFF.

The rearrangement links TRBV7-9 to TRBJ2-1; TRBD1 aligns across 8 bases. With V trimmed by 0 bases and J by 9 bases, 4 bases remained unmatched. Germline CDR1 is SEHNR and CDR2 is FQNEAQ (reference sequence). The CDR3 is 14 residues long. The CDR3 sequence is CASSLAPQGAEQFF. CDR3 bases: TGTGCCAGCAGCTTAGCGCCTCAGGGGGCTGAGCAGTTCTTC.